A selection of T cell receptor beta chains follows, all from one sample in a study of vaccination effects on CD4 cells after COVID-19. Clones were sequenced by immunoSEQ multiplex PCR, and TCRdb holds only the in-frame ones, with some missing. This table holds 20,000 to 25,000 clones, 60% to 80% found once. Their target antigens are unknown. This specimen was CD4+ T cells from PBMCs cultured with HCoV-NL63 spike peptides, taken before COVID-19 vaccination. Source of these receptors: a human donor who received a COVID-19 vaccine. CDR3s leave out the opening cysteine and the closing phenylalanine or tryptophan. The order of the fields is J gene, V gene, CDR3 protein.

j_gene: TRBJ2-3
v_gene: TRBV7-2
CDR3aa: ASSGSSGGAIDTQY

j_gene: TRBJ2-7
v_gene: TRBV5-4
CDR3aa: ASSFTGGNEQY

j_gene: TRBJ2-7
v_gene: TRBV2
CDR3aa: ASSDVGSPEQY

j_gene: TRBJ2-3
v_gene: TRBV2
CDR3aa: ASKGRRFTDTQY

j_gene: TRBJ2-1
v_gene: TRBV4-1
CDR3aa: ASSHPLSQGGTNEQF

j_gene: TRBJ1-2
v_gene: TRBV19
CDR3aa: ASSSRGQGIGYT

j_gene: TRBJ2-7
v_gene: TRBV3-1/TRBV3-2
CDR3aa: ASRISGEQY

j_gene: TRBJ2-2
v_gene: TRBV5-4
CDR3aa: ATHRTGSVLGGELF

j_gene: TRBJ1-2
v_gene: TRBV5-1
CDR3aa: ASSSLDSNYGYT

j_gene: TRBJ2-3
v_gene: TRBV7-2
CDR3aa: ASSSLAGFTDTQY

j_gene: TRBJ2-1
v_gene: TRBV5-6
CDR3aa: ASSLGLAGWYNEQF

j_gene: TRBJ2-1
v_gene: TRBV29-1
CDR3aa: SVTTTYNEQF